This T cell receptor (beta chain) was captured in a study of OX40 agonist ivuxolimab in advanced cancers. Across the whole study: Patients in the trial were receiving intravenous ivuxolimab every 2 weeks, at doses of 0.01 to 10 mg/kg.

Profiling relied on immunoSEQ multiplex PCR, and the TCRdb table lists in-frame clones only, not all of them. This table has around 39,000 clones, around 85% appearing once. Sequencing used CD4+ or CD8+ T cells sorted from blood, obtained in a trial of the OX40 agonist ivuxolimab. The sequence was collected from an adult with an advanced solid tumor such as melanoma, head and neck, liver or kidney cancer.

Here the CDR3 reads CAWSEVGGAAEAFF. DNA of the CDR3: TGTGCCTGGAGCGAGGTGGGGGGGGCCGCTGAAGCTTTCTTT. The V gene is TRBV30, the J gene TRBJ1-1, with D possibly TRBD1 on 6 matching bases. The germline gives CDR1 GTSNPN, CDR2 SVGIG (reference sequence). The V end was cut by 3 bases, the J end by 6 bases, with 17 bases between. The CDR3 spans 14 residues.